These T cell receptor beta chains were read from a single sample in a study of HIV-infected patients and healthy controls. Using its own MiXCR run on the 5' RACE reads, TCRdb lists one record per CDR3 protein. The sample contains more than 15,000 distinct CDR3 sequences, 7.5% to 10% of which appear only once. The material was blood, obtained during antiretroviral therapy. Receptors were obtained from an adult with HIV infection. The CDR3 runs from the conserved cysteine through the conserved F or W. The order of the fields is J gene, D gene, V gene, clone size, CDR3 DNA, CDR3 protein. The D gene is left open where the match is weak. Expanded clones get a size class; other rows say once, few or many, or leave the size out.

TRBJ1-2 | - | TRBV28 | many | TGTGCCAGCAGTTATCGCGGACACGGGGCCCGGGGGGGCTATGGCTACACCTTC | CASSYRGHGARGGYGYTF
TRBJ2-7 | - | TRBV4-1 | medium-sized | TGCGCCAGCAGCCAAGATCTAGGAAGGACGGAGCAGTACTTC | CASSQDLGRTEQYF
TRBJ2-1 | - | TRBV5-1 | many | TGCGCCAGCAGCTGGGGGCCGGGGAATGAGCAGTTCTTC | CASSWGPGNEQFF
TRBJ2-6 | TRBD1 | TRBV2 | many | TGTGCCAGCAGTTATGACAGGGGCTCTGGGGCCAACGTCCTGACTTTC | CASSYDRGSGANVLTF
TRBJ2-7 | - | TRBV25-1 | many | TGTGCCAGCAGTGAATATTCGGCAGGTTCTTACGAGCAGTACTTC | CASSEYSAGSYEQYF
TRBJ2-4 | TRBD2 | TRBV6-5 | - | TGTGCCAGCAGTTTTGGGACTAGCGGAAACATTCAGTACTTC | CASSFGTSGNIQYF
TRBJ2-7 | TRBD2 | TRBV5-1 | many | TGCGCCAGCAGTTCCTCCAGCCCCGAGCGGGGCCTCTTC | CASSSSSPERGLF
TRBJ1-3 | - | TRBV28 | few | TGTGCCAGCAGTTTCAGGATGGGGCGGGGAAACACCATATATTTT | CASSFRMGRGNTIYF
TRBJ1-2 | - | TRBV12-3/TRBV12-4 | many | TGTGCCAGCAGTTTCTCAGGGGCCGACTATGGCTACACCTTC | CASSFSGADYGYTF
TRBJ2-7 | - | TRBV29-1 | many | TGCAGCGTTGAAGGCGGGATGCCCTACGAGCAGTACTTC | CSVEGGMPYEQYF
TRBJ2-3 | - | TRBV20-1 | many | TGCAGGGCCGGGAGTAAGGATACGCAGTATTTT | CRAGSKDTQYF
TRBJ1-1 | - | TRBV20-1 | many | TGCAGTGCTAGAGATTGGGTACTGGCAGACAAGAACACTGAAGCTTTCTTT | CSARDWVLADKNTEAFF
TRBJ2-1 | TRBD1 | TRBV5-1 | many | TGCGCCAGCAGTCAACAGGGGTCAAGCTCCTACAATGAGCAGTTCTTC | CASSQQGSSSYNEQFF
TRBJ2-7 | TRBD1 | TRBV5-8 | many | TGTGCCAGCAGCTCATTAACAGGGGGCCCCTACTACGAGCAGTACTTC | CASSSLTGGPYYEQYF
TRBJ2-1 | - | TRBV20-1 | many | TGCAGTGCTAGGGAAGACTCTTGGAGCTCCTACAATGAGCAGTTCTTC | CSAREDSWSSYNEQFF
TRBJ1-2 | - | TRBV10-3 | many | TGTGCCATCAGTGCTTCCGAAGGCTATGGCTACACCTTC | CAISASEGYGYTF
TRBJ2-1 | TRBD2 | TRBV4-2 | many | TGTGCCAGCAGCCAAGATCTCGGACTAGCGGGCATCCAATACAATGAGCAGTTCTTC | CASSQDLGLAGIQYNEQFF
TRBJ2-5 | - | TRBV9 | many | TGTGCCAGCAGCTCCCTGGGGGGCCGGGACCAAGAGACCCAGTACTTC | CASSSLGGRDQETQYF
TRBJ2-7 | TRBD1 | TRBV29-1 | many | TGCAGCGTTGAATCGGACAGGGAGTCCTACGAGCAGTACTTC | CSVESDRESYEQYF
TRBJ1-3 | - | TRBV9 | medium-sized | TGTGCCAGCAGCGCCTCCGGGGGACAAACCTCTGGAAACACCATATATTTT | CASSASGGQTSGNTIYF
TRBJ1-1 | - | TRBV6-5 | many | TGTGCCAGCATGCAGGCCCCGAGGTTCAGCACTGAAGCTTTCTTT | CASMQAPRFSTEAFF
TRBJ2-3 | TRBD2 | TRBV29-1 | many | TGCAGCGTTTTACGACTAGCGGGGGGTTTAGATACGCAGTATTTT | CSVLRLAGGLDTQYF
TRBJ2-1 | TRBD2 | TRBV15 | - | TGTGCCACCAGCAGAGAAGAGCCCGGGAGGGCCTTCAATGAGCAGTTCTTC | CATSREEPGRAFNEQFF
TRBJ2-7 | TRBD1 | TRBV29-1 | many | TGCAGCGTTGAAGGGGGTGGACAGGTCTCCTACGAGCAGTACTTC | CSVEGGGQVSYEQYF